Presented here are 16 T cell receptor beta chains from one specimen sequenced in a study of shared clonotypes between healthy human individuals. Data came from immunoSEQ multiplex PCR; TCRdb stores just in-frame clones and leaves some out. The table includes approximately 600,000 clones, 85% to 95% detected once. CD45RO-negative, CCR7-positively selected cells formed the naive CD8 fraction, excluding terminally differentiated effector memory CD45RA+ cells. The sequencing input was naive CD8+ T cells sorted from blood. All receptors come from a woman in her twenties or thirties in good health.

This chain uses TRBV6-1 with TRBJ1-5; the D is unclear. This CDR3 contains 15 residues. Germline CDR1 is MNHNS and CDR2 is SASEGT. V was trimmed by 2 bases and J by 0 bases, leaving 8 bases between them. The CDR3 reads CASSEFSGSNQPQHF. Here the CDR3 DNA reads TGTGCCAGCAGTGAATTTAGTGGTAGCAATCAGCCCCAGCATTTT.

This clone was picked up one time. V usage is TRBV10-1 and J usage is TRBJ2-6; D unclear. V was shortened by 6 bases and J by 4 bases, with 13 bases between the two germline ends. The germline gives CDR1 WNHNN, CDR2 SYGVQD (reference sequence). The CDR3 runs to 15 residues. For the CDR3, the DNA is TGCGCCAGCAGCGAAACAGTATCCGGGGCCAACGTCCTGACTTTC. This gives the protein CASSETVSGANVLTF.

The CDR3 DNA follows: TGTGCCAGTATTCGAACAGGGGGGGATGAAAAACTGTTTTTT. Its translation: CASIRTGGDEKLFF. The chain is built from TRBV19 and TRBJ1-4; 8 nucleotides align to TRBD1. The ends lost 7 bases at V and 6 bases at J; junction bases unmatched: 7. The V gene's germline CDR1 is LNHDA and CDR2 SQIVND (reference sequence). The CDR3 runs 14 residues. The full variable domain, with the rest looked up from reference TRBV19 and TRBJ1-4, is DGGITQSPKYLFRKEGQNVTLSCEQNLNHDAMYWYRQDPGQGLRLIYYSQIVNDFQKGDIAEGYSVSREKKESFPLTVTSAQKNPTAFYLCASIRTGGDEKLFFGSGTQLSVL.

The rearrangement links TRBV27 to TRBJ2-7, with 10 positions matching TRBD2. The CDR3 is 15 residues long. With V trimmed by 5 bases and J by 6 bases, 10 bases remained unmatched. Germline values: CDR1 MNHEY, CDR2 SMNVEV (reference sequence). CDR3 DNA: TGTGCCAGCAGTCCGCTAGCGGGAGTTTCCCCCGAGCAGTACTTC. Its translation: CASSPLAGVSPEQYF.

This chain links TRBV6-5 with TRBJ2-1; either TRBD1 or TRBD2 may fit D (5 bases each). This CDR3 has 13 residues. Germline V lookup: CDR1 MNHEY, CDR2 SVGAGI. With 5 bases removed from V and 9 bases from J, the gap between germline ends came to 14 bases. This chain's CDR3 is CASSIEGSSEQFF. The DNA of the CDR3 is TGTGCCAGCAGTATTGAGGGGTCAAGTGAGCAGTTCTTC.

V gene TRBV6-4 combines with J gene TRBJ1-6, with 7 bases that match TRBD1. The CDR3 has 16 residues. In germline, CDR1 is MRHNA, CDR2 SNTAGT. Germline trimming cut 3 bases from V and 5 bases from J; bases unmatched to any gene: 7. The CDR3 protein is CASSDSGQEHNSPLHF. The CDR3 bases are TGTGCCAGCAGTGATTCTGGACAGGAACATAATTCACCCCTCCACTTT.

In its sample, this clone was seen once. The chain employs TRBV19 and TRBJ1-2; D ambiguous. V lost 7 bases and J lost 4, with 10 bases in between. Per germline, CDR1 LNHDA and CDR2 SQIVND (reference sequence). This CDR3 spans 12 amino acids. This CDR3 reads CASTSTSYGYTF. CDR3 coding DNA: TGTGCCAGTACCTCCACAAGCTATGGCTACACCTTC.

The chain links TRBV11-3 to TRBJ2-1; 8 bases agree with TRBD1. From germline, CDR1 is SGHNT and CDR2 YENEEA. The V and J ends lost 5 bases and 7 bases, in that order; junction bases with no gene match: 10. The CDR3 extends over 15 amino acids. This chain's CDR3 is CASSARTGSRNEQFF. In DNA form, the CDR3 reads TGTGCCAGCAGCGCCCGGACAGGGTCAAGGAATGAGCAGTTCTTC.

This chain uses TRBV6-5 with TRBJ1-1; the D is unclear. The CDR3 is made up of 14 amino acids. Per the germline V gene, CDR1 is MNHEY and CDR2 is SVGAGI. V gave up 7 bases and J gave up 4 bases, with 16 bases separating them. The CDR3 nucleotides read TGTGCCAGCACTATCAGGACGGGAGGCACTGAAGCTTTCTTT. Translated, it gives CASTIRTGGTEAFF.

This clone was observed a single time. J is TRBJ2-1 and V is TRBV28; 9 positions agree with TRBD2. The CDR3 totals 17 residues. CDR1 and CDR2 from the germline V gene are MDHEN and SYDVKM. V trimming: 6 bases; J trimming: 1 base; junction bases outside the gene matches: 10. CDR3 sequence (DNA): TGTGCCAGCAGCCTCAACGCGGGAGGGACTTCCTACAATGAGCAGTTCTTC. This sequence encodes CASSLNAGGTSYNEQFF.

This chain connects TRBV2 to TRBJ2-3; no definite D call. In germline, CDR1 is SNHLY, CDR2 FYNNEI. Trimming pared 6 bases from V and 4 bases from J, leaving 2 bases between. This CDR3 comprises 10 residues. The CDR3 protein is CASRADTQYF. In nucleotides, the CDR3 is TGTGCCAGCAGGGCAGATACGCAGTATTTT. Based on the CDR3 plus reference TRBV2 and TRBJ2-3, the full variable domain is EPEVTQTPSHQVTQMGQEVILRCVPISNHLYFYWYRQILGQKVEFLVSFYNNEISEKSEIFDDQFSVERPDGSNFTLKIRSTKLEDSAMYFCASRADTQYFGPGTRLTVL.

The V call is TRBV19, the J call TRBJ2-2; D is possibly TRBD2 (6 bases). V lost 2 bases, J lost 5 bases, and 15 bases lay in between. The CDR3 contains 16 residues. The germline V gene has CDR1 LNHDA and CDR2 SQIVND (reference sequence). The CDR3 spells CASSILPTGGTGELFF. The CDR3 DNA sequence: TGTGCCAGTAGTATACTCCCAACAGGAGGGACCGGGGAGCTGTTTTTT.

The chain recombines TRBV6-6 with TRBJ2-6; D is possibly TRBD1 (6 bases). The CDR3 has 16 amino acids. Germline CDR1 reads MNHNY; CDR2 reads SVGAGI (reference sequence). With 1 base removed from V and 1 base from J, the gap between germline ends came to 8 bases. The CDR3 nucleotides are TGTGCCAGCAGTTACTTAACAGGGTCTGGGGCCAACGTCCTGACTTTC. Encoded protein: CASSYLTGSGANVLTF.

This chain joins TRBV6-1 and TRBJ2-7, with D perhaps matching TRBD2 (6 bases). This CDR3 is 20 amino acids long. The V end was cut by 2 bases, the J end by 3 bases, with 29 bases between. From germline, CDR1 is MNHNS and CDR2 SASEGT. The CDR3 DNA is TGTGCCAGCAGTGAAAGGTCAGGAGGGGAGGACTCTGAAGGACTCTACGAGCAGTACTTC. It encodes CASSERSGGEDSEGLYEQYF.

The CDR3 DNA reads TGCGCCAGCAGCTCAACGGACGGGACAGTCACTGAAGCTTTCTTT. It specifies CASSSTDGTVTEAFF. V usage is TRBV5-1 and J usage is TRBJ1-1, with 7 bases lining up with TRBD1. Losses at the gene ends were 3 bases for V and 4 bases for J; bases not matched to a gene: 9. Per the germline V gene, CDR1 is SGHRS and CDR2 is YFSETQ. This CDR3 has 15 residues.

The V gene is TRBV6-4, the J gene TRBJ2-1; TRBD2 matches 8 bases. From germline, CDR1 is MRHNA and CDR2 SNTAGT. V trimming: 4 bases; J trimming: 4 bases; junction bases outside the gene matches: 6. There are 15 residues in the CDR3. The CDR3 loop reads CASSVATSGYNEQFF. The DNA of the CDR3 is TGTGCCAGCAGTGTGGCAACTAGCGGTTACAATGAGCAGTTCTTC.